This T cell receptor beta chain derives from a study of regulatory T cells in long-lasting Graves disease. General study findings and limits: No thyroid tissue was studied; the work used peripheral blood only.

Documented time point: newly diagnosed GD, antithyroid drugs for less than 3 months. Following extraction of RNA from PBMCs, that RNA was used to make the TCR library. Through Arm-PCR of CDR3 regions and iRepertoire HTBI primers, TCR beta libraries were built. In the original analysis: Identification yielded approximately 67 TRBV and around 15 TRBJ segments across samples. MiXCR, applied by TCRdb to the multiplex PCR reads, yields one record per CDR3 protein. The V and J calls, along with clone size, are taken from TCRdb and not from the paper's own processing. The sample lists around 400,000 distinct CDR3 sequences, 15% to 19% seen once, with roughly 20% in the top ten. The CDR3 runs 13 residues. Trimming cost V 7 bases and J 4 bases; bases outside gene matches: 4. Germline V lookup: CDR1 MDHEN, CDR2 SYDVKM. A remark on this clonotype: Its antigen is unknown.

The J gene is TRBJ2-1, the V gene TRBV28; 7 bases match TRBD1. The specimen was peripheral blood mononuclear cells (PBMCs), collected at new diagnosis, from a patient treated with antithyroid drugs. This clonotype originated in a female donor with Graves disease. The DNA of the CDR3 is TGTGCCAGCATCAGGGGGATGTACAATGAGCAGTTCTTC. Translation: CASIRGMYNEQFF.